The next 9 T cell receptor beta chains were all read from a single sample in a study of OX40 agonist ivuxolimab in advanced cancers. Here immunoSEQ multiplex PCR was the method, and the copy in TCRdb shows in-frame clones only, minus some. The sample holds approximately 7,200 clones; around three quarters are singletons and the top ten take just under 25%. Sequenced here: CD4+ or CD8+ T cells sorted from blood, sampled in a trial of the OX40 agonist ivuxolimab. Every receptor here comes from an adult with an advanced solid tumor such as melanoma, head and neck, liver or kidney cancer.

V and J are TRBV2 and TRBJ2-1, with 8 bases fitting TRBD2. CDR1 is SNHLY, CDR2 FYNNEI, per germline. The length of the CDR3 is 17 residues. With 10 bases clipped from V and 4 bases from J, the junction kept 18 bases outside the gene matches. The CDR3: CATGFPGGIMWYNEQFF. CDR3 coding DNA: TGTGCCACCGGATTCCCGGGGGGGATAATGTGGTACAATGAGCAGTTCTTC.

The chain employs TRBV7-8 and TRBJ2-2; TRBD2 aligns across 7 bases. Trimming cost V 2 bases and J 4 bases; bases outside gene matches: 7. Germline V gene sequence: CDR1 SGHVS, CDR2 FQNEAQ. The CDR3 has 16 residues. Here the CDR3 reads CASSLMGRESTGELFF. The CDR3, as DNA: TGTGCCAGCAGCTTAATGGGGCGGGAGAGCACCGGGGAGCTGTTTTTT.

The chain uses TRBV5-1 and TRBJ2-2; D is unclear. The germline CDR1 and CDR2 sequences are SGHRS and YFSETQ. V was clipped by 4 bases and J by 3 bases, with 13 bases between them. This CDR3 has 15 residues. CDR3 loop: CASSADSDYTGELFF. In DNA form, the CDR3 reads TGCGCCAGCAGCGCCGACTCTGACTACACCGGGGAGCTGTTTTTT.

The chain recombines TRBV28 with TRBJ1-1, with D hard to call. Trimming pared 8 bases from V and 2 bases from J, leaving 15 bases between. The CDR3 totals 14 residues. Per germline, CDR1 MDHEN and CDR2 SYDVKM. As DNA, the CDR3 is TGTGCCAGCTCGCTTCCAGATTTTAACACTGAAGCTTTCTTT. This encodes CASSLPDFNTEAFF.

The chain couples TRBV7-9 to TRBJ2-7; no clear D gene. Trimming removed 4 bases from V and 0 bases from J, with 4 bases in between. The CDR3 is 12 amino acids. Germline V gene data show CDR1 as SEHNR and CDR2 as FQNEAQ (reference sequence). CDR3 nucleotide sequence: TGTGCCAGCAGCTCGAACTCCTACGAGCAGTACTTC. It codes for CASSSNSYEQYF.

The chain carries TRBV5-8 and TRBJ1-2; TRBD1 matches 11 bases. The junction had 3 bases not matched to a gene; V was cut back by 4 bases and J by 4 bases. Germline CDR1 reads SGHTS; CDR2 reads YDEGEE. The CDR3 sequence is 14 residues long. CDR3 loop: CASSLGTGGYGYTF. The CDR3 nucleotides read TGTGCCAGCAGCCTCGGGACAGGGGGCTATGGCTACACCTTC.

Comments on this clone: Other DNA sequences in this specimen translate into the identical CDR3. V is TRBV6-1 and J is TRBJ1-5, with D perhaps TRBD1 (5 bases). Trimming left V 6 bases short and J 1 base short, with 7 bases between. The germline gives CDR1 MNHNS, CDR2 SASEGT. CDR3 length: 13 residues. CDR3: CASSGTSNQPQHF. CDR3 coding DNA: TGTGCCAGCAGCGGGACCAGCAATCAGCCCCAGCATTTT.

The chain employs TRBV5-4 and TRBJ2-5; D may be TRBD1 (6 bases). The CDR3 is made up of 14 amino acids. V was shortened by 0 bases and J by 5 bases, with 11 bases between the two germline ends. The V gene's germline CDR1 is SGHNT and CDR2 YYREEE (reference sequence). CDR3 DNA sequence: TGTGCCAGCAGCTTGGGGGTCAGGGGCGAGACCCAGTACTTC. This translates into CASSLGVRGETQYF.

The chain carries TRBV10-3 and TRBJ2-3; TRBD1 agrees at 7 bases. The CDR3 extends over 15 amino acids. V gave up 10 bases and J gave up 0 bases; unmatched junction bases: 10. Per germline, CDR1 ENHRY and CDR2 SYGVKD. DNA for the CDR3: TGTGCCAGCAACGACAGGGACGGTAGCACAGATACGCAGTATTTT. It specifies CASNDRDGSTDTQYF.